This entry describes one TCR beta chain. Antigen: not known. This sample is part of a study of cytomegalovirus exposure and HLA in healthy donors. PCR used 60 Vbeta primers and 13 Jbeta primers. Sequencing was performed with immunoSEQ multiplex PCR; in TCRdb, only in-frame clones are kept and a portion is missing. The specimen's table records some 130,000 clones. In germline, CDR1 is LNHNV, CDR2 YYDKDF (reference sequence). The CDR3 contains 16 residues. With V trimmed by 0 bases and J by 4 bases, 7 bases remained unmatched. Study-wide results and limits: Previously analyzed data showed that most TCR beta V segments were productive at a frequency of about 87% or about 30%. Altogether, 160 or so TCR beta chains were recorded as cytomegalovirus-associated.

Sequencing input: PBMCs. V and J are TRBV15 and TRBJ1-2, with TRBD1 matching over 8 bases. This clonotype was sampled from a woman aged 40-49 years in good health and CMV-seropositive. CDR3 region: CATSRDLWTGSYGYTF. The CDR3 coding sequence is TGTGCCACCAGCAGAGATCTATGGACAGGGTCCTATGGCTACACCTTC.